Shown below are 2 T cell receptor beta chains from a single sample sequenced in a study of cytomegalovirus exposure and HLA in healthy donors. The study ran its PCR with 60 Vbeta and 13 Jbeta primers. Produced via immunoSEQ multiplex PCR; TCRdb's table is partial and in-frame only. Its table records 75,000 to 95,000 clones. The material sequenced was PBMCs. These receptors were collected from a woman aged 55 to 70 in good health and CMV-seronegative.

The chain couples TRBV9 to TRBJ2-7; D perhaps matches TRBD2 (6 bases). There are 14 residues in the CDR3. CDR1 and CDR2 from the germline V gene are SGDLS and YYNGEE. The V end lost 10 bases, the J end lost 5 bases, and 22 bases lay between the germline ends. The CDR3 bases are TGTGCCGCAAGCCGCGGGGACTCGAGAGACGAGCAGTACTTC. Translation: CAASRGDSRDEQYF.

The V and J genes are TRBV28 and TRBJ1-4, with D possibly TRBD1 on 6 matching bases. V lost 7 bases and J 7 bases, leaving 16 bases between the germline ends. The length of the CDR3 is 14 residues. Germline V gene sequence: CDR1 MDHEN, CDR2 SYDVKM. CDR3 nucleotides: TGTGCCAGCAATAGGGGGTCCTGGGCTGAAAAACTGTTTTTT. Amino acid sequence: CASNRGSWAEKLFF.